These 18 T cell receptor beta chains were sequenced from one sample in a study of T-cell memory formation after mild COVID-19. TCRdb re-called the 5' RACE reads with MiXCR, one entry per CDR3 protein. Seen here are 190,000 or so distinct CDR3 sequences, 20% to 25% observed once, and the top ten hold under 30%. Sequencing was performed on PBMCs or a T cell subset sorted from them (not recorded which). These receptors were taken from an adult woman who had mild COVID-19 (a few samples of this study predate the infection). Cell type and time point are not known.

This clonotype appeared a few times. CDR3 nucleotide sequence: TGTGCCAGCAGGGCCGGACAGGGTGGGACTGAAGCTTTCTTT. It is translated as CASRAGQGGTEAFF. The J gene is TRBJ1-1, the V gene TRBV6-4; 8 bases are a match to TRBD1. This CDR3 is built from 14 residues. V lost 6 bases, J lost 5 bases, and 8 bases stayed unmatched. CDR1 is MRHNA, CDR2 SNTAGT, per germline.

This clonotype occurred a few times. The rearrangement links TRBV3-1 to TRBJ1-1, with D maybe TRBD1 (5 bases). CDR1 LGHDT and CDR2 YNNKEL come from the germline V gene (reference sequence). The CDR3 contains 13 residues. Trimming removed 4 bases from V and 6 bases from J, with 12 bases in between. The CDR3 protein is CASSPHQGAEAFF. In nucleotides, the CDR3 is TGTGCCAGCAGCCCACACCAAGGGGCTGAAGCTTTCTTT. The full variable domain, in which reference TRBV3-1 and TRBJ1-1 provide the parts outside the CDR3, is DTAVSQTPKYLVTQMGNDKSIKCEQNLGHDTMYWYKQDSKKFLKIMFSYNNKELIINETVPNRFSPKSPDKAHLNLHINSLELGDSAVYFCASSPHQGAEAFFGQGTRLTVV.

J is TRBJ1-2 and V is TRBV29-1, with D possibly being TRBD1 (5 bases). In germline, CDR1 is SQVTM, CDR2 ANQGSEA. The CDR3 runs 11 residues. Trimming shortened V by 6 bases and J by 6 bases, and 11 bases separated the two germline ends. CDR3 protein: CSVRETDGYTF. The CDR3 coding sequence is TGCAGCGTCAGGGAAACGGATGGCTACACCTTC.

V gene TRBV6-1 combines with J gene TRBJ1-1, with D maybe TRBD1 (5 bases). V dropped 1 base and J dropped 5 bases, with 11 bases sitting between them. The CDR3 runs 14 residues. Germline loops: CDR1 MNHNS, CDR2 SASEGT. In DNA form, the CDR3 reads TGTGCCAGCAGTGAAGGATATGGGACTACTGAAGCTTTCTTT. Its protein product is CASSEGYGTTEAFF.

This clonotype was counted ten times or more. This chain joins TRBV7-9 and TRBJ1-3, with D possibly matching TRBD1 (5 bases). This CDR3 region has 15 residues. In germline, CDR1 is SEHNR, CDR2 FQNEAQ (reference sequence). V was shortened by 4 bases and J by 5 bases, with 15 bases between the two germline ends. The CDR3 nucleotides are TGTGCCAGCAGCTCGAACCGGGACCCTAGAAACACCATATATTTT. As protein: CASSSNRDPRNTIYF.

Only a few counts were recorded for this clonotype. The chain has TRBV7-2 and TRBJ2-7; D is perhaps TRBD1 or TRBD2 (5 bases each). Germline values: CDR1 SGHTA, CDR2 FQGNSA. The CDR3 contains 15 residues. V gave up 4 bases and J gave up 2 bases, with 15 bases separating them. CDR3 nucleotide sequence: TGTGCCAGCAGCTCGATCCGGGACGGAACCTACGAGCAGTACTTC. Protein sequence: CASSSIRDGTYEQYF.

This clonotype was counted only a few times. The J gene is TRBJ1-5, the V gene TRBV12-3 or TRBV12-4; tentative D call: TRBD1 (5 bases). Trimming shortened V by 1 base and J by 4 bases, and 14 bases separated the two germline ends. This CDR3 spans 16 amino acids. CDR3 in amino acids: CASSLEQEPLNQPQHF. CDR3 bases: TGTGCCAGCAGTTTAGAACAGGAGCCGCTTAATCAGCCCCAGCATTTT.

The chain couples TRBV12-3 or TRBV12-4 to TRBJ1-2; D is unresolved. The length of the CDR3 is 12 residues. Trimming removed 6 bases at V and 3 bases at J, with 8 bases between. CDR3 sequence: CASSHPDYGYTF. CDR3 nucleotide sequence: TGTGCCAGCAGCCATCCCGACTATGGCTACACCTTC.

This clonotype was observed a few times. This chain links TRBV6-2 or TRBV6-3 with TRBJ2-2, with D possibly matching TRBD2 (6 bases). Germline V gives CDR1 MNHEY, CDR2 SVGEGT. This CDR3 contains 15 residues. Trimming took off 2 bases at V and 3 bases at J, with 10 bases between the two ends. This chain's CDR3 is CASSYGGVDTGELFF. Written as DNA, the CDR3 is TGTGCCAGCAGTTACGGCGGGGTCGACACCGGGGAGCTGTTTTTT.

This clonotype was seen a handful of times. The rearrangement uses TRBV5-1 and TRBJ2-3; possibly TRBD1 for D (6 bases). Germline V CDR1 and CDR2: SGHRS, YFSETQ. The V end was cut by 2 bases, the J end by 2 bases, with 18 bases between. There are 17 residues in the CDR3. For the CDR3, the DNA is TGCGCCAGCAGCTTAACTGGGGGCCACCAGGTCACAGATACGCAGTATTTT. Its protein is CASSLTGGHQVTDTQYF.

This clonotype was counted between two and nine times. The rearrangement uses TRBV5-1 and TRBJ1-1; D is undetermined. Deletions cut 5 bases from V and 1 base from J, with 18 bases between. Germline V gives CDR1 SGHRS, CDR2 YFSETQ. This CDR3 has 16 residues. This CDR3 reads CASSFLPRESNTEAFF. CDR3 bases: TGCGCCAGCAGTTTCCTTCCACGCGAATCGAACACTGAAGCTTTCTTT.

This clonotype has a count of ten or more. V and J are TRBV4-1 and TRBJ1-1; D gene ambiguous. This CDR3 contains 14 residues. CDR1 is MGHRA and CDR2 is YSYEKL in the germline V gene. Trimming took off 0 bases at V and 10 bases at J, with 15 bases between the two ends. The CDR3 region has the DNA TGCGCCAGCAGCCAAGAGGGGAGTGGCTATGGAGCTTTCTTT. Encoded protein: CASSQEGSGYGAFF.

In its sample, this clonotype was seen a few times. This rearrangement joins TRBV18 to TRBJ2-1; tentative D call: TRBD1 (5 bases). Germline assignment: CDR1 KGHSH and CDR2 LQKENI. This CDR3 has 17 residues. V dropped 5 bases and J dropped 3 bases, with 20 bases sitting between them. The CDR3 coding sequence is TGTGCCAGCTCATTTTCCTTTGCCAGGGTTATCTACAATGAGCAGTTCTTC. As protein: CASSFSFARVIYNEQFF.

V gene TRBV7-9 combines with J gene TRBJ1-1; D uncertain. Germline loops: CDR1 SEHNR, CDR2 FQNEAQ (reference sequence). This CDR3 has 14 residues. V was pared by 5 bases and J by 1 base, with 11 bases between. The DNA for the CDR3 is TGTGCCAGCAGCCTCGCCCGGGGGAACACTGAAGCTTTCTTT. Its protein is CASSLARGNTEAFF. The full variable domain, its missing parts supplied by reference TRBV7-9 and TRBJ1-1, is DTGVSQNPRHKITKRGQNVTFRCDPISEHNRLYWYRQTLGQGPEFLTYFQNEAQLEKSRLLSDRFSAERPKGSFSTLEIQRTEQGDSAMYLCASSLARGNTEAFFGQGTRLTVV.

J is TRBJ2-1 and V is TRBV29-1; 10 bases match TRBD2. Per the germline V gene, CDR1 is SQVTM and CDR2 is ANQGSEA. This CDR3 contains 14 residues. V lost 4 bases to trimming and J lost 5 bases; unmatched junction nucleotides: 5. The chain's CDR3 is CSVASGRRDNEQFF. Here the CDR3 DNA reads TGCAGCGTTGCTAGCGGGAGACGCGACAATGAGCAGTTCTTC.

The genes are TRBV11-3 and TRBJ1-1; the D gene is possibly TRBD1 (5 bases). From germline, CDR1 is SGHNT and CDR2 YENEEA. The V end was cut by 2 bases, the J end by 4 bases, with 17 bases between. The CDR3 is made up of 16 amino acids. DNA for the CDR3: TGTGCCAGCAGCTTAAGGGGAGTACAGCAAGTCACTGAAGCTTTCTTT. It yields the protein CASSLRGVQQVTEAFF.

The chain joins TRBV9 to TRBJ2-3; the match to TRBD2 covers 8 bases. Germline V gene lookup returns CDR1 SGDLS and CDR2 YYNGEE. The V and J ends lost 2 bases and 0 bases, in that order; junction bases with no gene match: 2. The CDR3 is made up of 15 amino acids. In DNA form, the CDR3 reads TGTGCCAGCAGCGTCCGGGGGGGAAGCACAGATACGCAGTATTTT. Translation gives CASSVRGGSTDTQYF. Drawing the rest from reference TRBV9 and TRBJ2-3, the complete variable domain is DSGVTQTPKHLITATGQRVTLRCSPRSGDLSVYWYQQSLDQGLQFLIQYYNGEERAKGNILERFSAQQFPDLHSELNLSSLELGDSALYFCASSVRGGSTDTQYFGPGTRLTVL.

This chain joins TRBV20-1 and TRBJ2-7; 9 nucleotides match TRBD2. CDR1 is DFQATT, CDR2 SNEGSKA, per germline (reference sequence). After removal of 3 bases from V and 1 base from J, the junction contained 13 bases not matched to a gene. The CDR3 is 17 amino acids. The CDR3 DNA is TGCAGTGCTAGTCCTATAGCGGGACTAGCTTTTTCCTACGAGCAGTACTTC. Translating gives CSASPIAGLAFSYEQYF.